The source of this T cell receptor (beta chain) is a study of Graves' ophthalmopathy and Graves' hyperthyroidism. The ends lost 6 bases at V and 6 bases at J; junction bases unmatched: 0. The CDR3 consists of 11 residues. Per the germline V gene, CDR1 is MNHEY and CDR2 is SVGAGI. This clonotype was seen many times. Amplified material comprised TCR beta CDR3 regions derived from RNA transcripts. RT-PCR in the first round used HTBI primers; a second-round multiplex PCR followed. One entry per CDR3 protein, called by TCRdb with MiXCR from the multiplex PCR reads. The data hold about 160,000 distinct CDR3 sequences, with around 39% observed a single time.

The specimen sequenced was peripheral blood. The TCR was taken from a man aged 25-45 years with Graves' ophthalmopathy. V usage is TRBV6-5 and J usage is TRBJ2-7; 9 positions agree with TRBD1. CDR3: CASRQGAEQYF. CDR3 coding DNA: TGTGCCAGCAGACAGGGGGCCGAGCAGTACTTC.